The TCR beta chain under discussion was sequenced for a study of PD-L1 blockade in urothelial cancer. About the research overall: At 6 weeks and at 3 weeks (second dose) after treatment start, blood was analyzed.

The assay was immunoSEQ multiplex PCR, and TCRdb's table has in-frame clones only and misses some. The sample consists of about 87,000 clones, around 83% of them appearing once. Germline CDR1 and CDR2: SGHVS and FNYEAQ. Trimming stripped 1 base from V and 4 bases from J, with 8 bases between. The CDR3 extends over 14 amino acids. Sample time point: pretreatment peripheral blood. Patients were diagnosed with urothelial carcinoma, either locally advanced or metastatic. The chain employs TRBV7-6 and TRBJ1-3; weak D call: TRBD1 (5 bases). The clonotype was recovered from a man aged 55 to 69 with urothelial cancer. The sequencing here drew on PBMCs, taken around atezolizumab (anti-PD-L1) treatment. CDR3 DNA: TGTGCCAGCAGCTTAGGGGCAGGGGGAAACACCATATATTTT. It encodes CASSLGAGGNTIYF.